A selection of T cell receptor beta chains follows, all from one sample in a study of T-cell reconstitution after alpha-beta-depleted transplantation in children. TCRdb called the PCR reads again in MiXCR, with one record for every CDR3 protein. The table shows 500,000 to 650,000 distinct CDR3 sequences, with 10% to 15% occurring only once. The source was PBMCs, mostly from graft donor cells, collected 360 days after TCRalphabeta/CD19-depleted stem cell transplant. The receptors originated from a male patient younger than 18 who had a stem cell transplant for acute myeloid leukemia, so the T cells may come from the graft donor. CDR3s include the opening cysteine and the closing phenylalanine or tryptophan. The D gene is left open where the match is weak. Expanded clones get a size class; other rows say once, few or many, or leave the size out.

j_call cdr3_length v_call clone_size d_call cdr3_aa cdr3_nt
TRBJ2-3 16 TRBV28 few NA CASTLRRAAPPDTQYF TGTGCCAGCACCTTAAGGCGGGCAGCCCCTCCAGATACGCAGTATTTT
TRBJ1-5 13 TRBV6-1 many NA CASTGDSNQPQHF TGTGCCAGCACGGGGGACAGCAATCAGCCCCAGCATTTT
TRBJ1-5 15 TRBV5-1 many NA CASSLEGRSNQPQHF TGCGCCAGCAGCTTGGAGGGTCGGAGTAATCAGCCCCAGCATTTT
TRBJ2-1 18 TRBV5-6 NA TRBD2 CASSSLRGAGNLYNEQFF TGTGCCAGCAGCTCCCTCCGGGGAGCGGGGAATTTATACAATGAGCAGTTCTTC
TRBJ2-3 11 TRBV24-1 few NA CATSTGHTQYF TGTGCCACCAGTACCGGCCATACGCAGTATTTT
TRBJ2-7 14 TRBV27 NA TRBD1 CASSLGQEIYEQYF TGTGCCAGCAGTTTAGGACAGGAAATCTACGAGCAGTACTTC
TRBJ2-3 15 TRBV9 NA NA CASSVERTSTDTQYF TGTGCCAGCAGCGTGGAGAGGACTAGCACAGATACGCAGTATTTT
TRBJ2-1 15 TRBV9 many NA CASSVGSIKGNEQFF TGTGCCAGCAGCGTAGGTAGTATCAAAGGCAATGAGCAGTTCTTC
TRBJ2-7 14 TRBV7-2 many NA CASSGGGLTYEQYF TGTGCCAGCAGCGGAGGGGGTCTAACCTACGAGCAGTACTTC
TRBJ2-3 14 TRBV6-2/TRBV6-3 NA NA CASSIFGIIDTQYF TGTGCCAGCAGTATCTTCGGTATCATAGATACGCAGTATTTT
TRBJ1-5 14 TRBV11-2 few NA CASSLGGTVQPQHF TGTGCCAGCAGCCTAGGGGGGACGGTTCAGCCCCAGCATTTT
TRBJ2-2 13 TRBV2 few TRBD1 CASSGLRGGELFF TGTGCCTCGTCCGGACTCAGGGGGGGGGAGCTGTTTTTT
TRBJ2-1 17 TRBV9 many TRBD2 CASSAYQGLARYNEQFF TGTGCCAGCAGCGCCTACCAGGGACTAGCCAGGTACAATGAGCAGTTCTTC
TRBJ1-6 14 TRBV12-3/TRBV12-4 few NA CASRIGEINSPLHF TGTGCCAGCAGGATAGGGGAGATCAATTCACCCCTCCACTTT
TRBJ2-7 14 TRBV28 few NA CASSSVGQTTEQYF TGTGCCAGCAGTTCGGTAGGACAGACGACTGAGCAGTACTTC
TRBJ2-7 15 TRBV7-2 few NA CASSPIPGRSYEQYF TGTGCCAGCAGCCCGATCCCGGGACGGTCCTACGAGCAGTACTTC
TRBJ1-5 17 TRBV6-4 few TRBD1 CASSRYGQASSNQPQHF TGTGCCAGCAGCCGGTACGGACAGGCCAGCTCTAATCAGCCCCAGCATTTT
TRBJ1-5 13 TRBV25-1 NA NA CASSEQENQPQHF TGTGCCAGCAGTGAACAAGAGAATCAGCCCCAGCATTTT
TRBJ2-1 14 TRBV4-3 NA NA CASSQEGLVNEQFF TGCGCCAGCAGCCAAGAGGGCCTAGTCAATGAGCAGTTCTTC
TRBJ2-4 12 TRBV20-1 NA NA CSASLPRGIQYF TGCAGTGCTAGCCTTCCGAGGGGCATTCAGTACTTC
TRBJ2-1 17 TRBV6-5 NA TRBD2 CASSYSSGRVYVNEQFF TGTGCCAGCAGTTACTCTAGCGGGAGAGTGTACGTGAATGAGCAGTTCTTC
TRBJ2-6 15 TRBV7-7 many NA CASSLTGTGANVLTF TGTGCTAGCAGCTTAACTGGGACTGGGGCCAACGTCCTGACTTTC
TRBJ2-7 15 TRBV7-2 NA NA CASSPSGAILYEQYF TGTGCCAGCAGCCCCTCGGGGGCGATACTCTACGAGCAGTACTTC
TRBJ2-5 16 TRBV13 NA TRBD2 CASSPWTSGMVETQYF TGTGCCAGCAGCCCATGGACTAGCGGGATGGTTGAGACCCAGTACTTC
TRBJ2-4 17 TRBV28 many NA CASSSGSLLLAKNIQYF TGTGCCAGCAGTTCGGGGTCTTTACTACTAGCCAAAAACATTCAGTACTTC
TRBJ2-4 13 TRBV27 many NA CASLPRWGYIQYF TGTGCCAGCCTACCTAGGTGGGGATACATTCAGTACTTC
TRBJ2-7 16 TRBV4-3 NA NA CASSQTARGAGYEQYF TGCGCCAGCAGCCAAACGGCAAGGGGGGCAGGCTACGAGCAGTACTTC
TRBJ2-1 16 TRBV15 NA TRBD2 CATSRASGVSYNEQFF TGTGCCACCAGCAGAGCTAGCGGGGTCTCCTACAATGAGCAGTTCTTC
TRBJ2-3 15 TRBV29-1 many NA CSARTGSGLTDTQYF TGCAGCGCCCGGACGGGCTCAGGTCTCACAGATACGCAGTATTTT
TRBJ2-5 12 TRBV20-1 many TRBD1 CSARDRQETQYF TGCAGTGCTCGGGACAGACAAGAGACCCAGTACTTC
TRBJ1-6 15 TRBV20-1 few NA CSAKRLSSYNSPLHF TGCAGTGCAAAGAGACTAAGCTCCTATAATTCACCCCTCCACTTT
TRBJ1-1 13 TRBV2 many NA CASSEQVNTEAFF TGTGCCAGCAGTGAACAGGTGAACACTGAAGCTTTCTTT
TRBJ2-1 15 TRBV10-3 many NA CAITRHRETYNEQFF TGTGCCATCACAAGACACAGGGAGACCTACAATGAGCAGTTCTTC
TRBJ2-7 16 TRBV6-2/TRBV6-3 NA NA CASSSRAEGSSYEQYF TGTGCCAGCAGTTCTCGAGCGGAGGGAAGCTCCTACGAGCAGTACTTC
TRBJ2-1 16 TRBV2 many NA CASSEGRGSSYNEQFF TGTGCCAGCAGTGAGGGTCGCGGTAGCTCCTACAATGAGCAGTTCTTC
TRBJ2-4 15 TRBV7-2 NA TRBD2 CASSSQREGKNIQYF TGTGCCAGCAGCTCCCAGCGGGAAGGCAAAAACATTCAGTACTTC
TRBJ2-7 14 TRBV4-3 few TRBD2 CASSRSGSFYEQYF TGCGCCAGCAGCCGTAGCGGGAGTTTCTACGAGCAGTACTTC
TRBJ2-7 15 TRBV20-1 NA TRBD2 CSASPLAGGHYEQYF TGCAGTGCTAGCCCCCTAGCGGGAGGGCACTACGAGCAGTACTTC
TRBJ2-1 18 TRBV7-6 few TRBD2 CASSFGLAAPRGRNEQFF TGTGCCAGCAGCTTCGGACTAGCGGCCCCCCGAGGGCGGAATGAGCAGTTCTTC
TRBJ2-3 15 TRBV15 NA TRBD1 CASSTSGQGRGTQYF TGTGCCAGTTCGACCTCGGGACAGGGGCGGGGTACGCAGTATTTT
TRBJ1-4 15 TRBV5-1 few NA CASSFRGPSNEKLFF TGCGCCAGCAGCTTCCGGGGGCCTTCAAATGAAAAACTGTTTTTT
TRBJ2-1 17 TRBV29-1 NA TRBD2 CSVVRLAGGTLYNEQFF TGCAGCGTTGTCCGACTAGCGGGAGGAACCCTATACAATGAGCAGTTCTTC
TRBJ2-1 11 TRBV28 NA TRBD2 CASSGTSGILF TGTGCCAGCAGTGGGACTAGCGGTATACTCTTC
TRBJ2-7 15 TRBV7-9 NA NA CASSESGTISYEQYF TGTGCCAGCAGCGAGAGCGGAACGATCTCCTACGAGCAGTACTTC
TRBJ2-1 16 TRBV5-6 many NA CASSLQTRSWWIEQFF TGTGCCAGCAGCTTGCAAACTAGGAGTTGGTGGATTGAGCAGTTCTTC
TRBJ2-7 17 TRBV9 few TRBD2 CASSPLAGGHVGYEQYF TGTGCCAGCAGCCCCTTAGCGGGAGGCCACGTTGGCTACGAGCAGTACTTC
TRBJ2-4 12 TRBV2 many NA CASSEQGNIQYF TGTGCCAGCAGTGAACAGGGAAACATTCAGTACTTC
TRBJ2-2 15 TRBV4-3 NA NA CASSPWAGTTGELFF TGCGCCAGCAGCCCATGGGCAGGGACCACCGGGGAGCTGTTTTTT
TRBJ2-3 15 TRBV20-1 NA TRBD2 CSARVPGGPGDTQYF TGCAGTGCTAGAGTCCCGGGAGGGCCGGGAGATACGCAGTATTTT
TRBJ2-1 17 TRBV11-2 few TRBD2 CASSFWSGLAGYNEQFF TGTGCCAGCAGCTTTTGGTCGGGACTAGCGGGATACAATGAGCAGTTCTTC
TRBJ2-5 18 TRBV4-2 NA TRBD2 CASSQEGGGGRARETQYF TGTGCCAGCAGCCAGGAGGGGGGTGGCGGGAGGGCCCGGGAGACCCAGTACTTC
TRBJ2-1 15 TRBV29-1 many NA CSVVPGRSSYNEQFF TGCAGCGTTGTCCCGGGACGGAGCTCCTACAATGAGCAGTTCTTC
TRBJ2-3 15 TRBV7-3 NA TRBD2 CASSLISGNTDTQYF TGTGCCAGCAGCTTAATTAGCGGGAACACAGATACGCAGTATTTT
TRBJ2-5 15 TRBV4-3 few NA CASSQDLRPQETQYF TGCGCCAGCAGCCAAGATCTCCGGCCCCAAGAGACCCAGTACTTC
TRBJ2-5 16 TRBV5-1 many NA CASSPLRVPSQETQYF TGCGCCAGCAGCCCCCTGAGGGTACCGTCCCAAGAGACCCAGTACTTC